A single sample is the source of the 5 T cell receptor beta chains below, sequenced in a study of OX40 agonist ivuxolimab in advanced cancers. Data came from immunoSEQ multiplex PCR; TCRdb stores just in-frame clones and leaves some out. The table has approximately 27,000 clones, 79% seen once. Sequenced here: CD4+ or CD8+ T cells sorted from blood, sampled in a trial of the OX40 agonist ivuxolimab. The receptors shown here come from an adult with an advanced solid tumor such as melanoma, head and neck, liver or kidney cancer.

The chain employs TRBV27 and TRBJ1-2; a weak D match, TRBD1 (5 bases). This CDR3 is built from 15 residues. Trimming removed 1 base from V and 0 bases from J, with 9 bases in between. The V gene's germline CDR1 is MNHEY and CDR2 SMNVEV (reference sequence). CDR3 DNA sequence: TGTGCCAGCAGTTTATATGGGGGAACTAACTATGGCTACACCTTC. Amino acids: CASSLYGGTNYGYTF.

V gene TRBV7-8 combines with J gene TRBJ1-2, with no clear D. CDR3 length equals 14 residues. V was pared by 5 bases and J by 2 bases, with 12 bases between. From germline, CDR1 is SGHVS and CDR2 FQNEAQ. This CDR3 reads CASSTMTRNYGYTF. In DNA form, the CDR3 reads TGTGCCAGCAGCACAATGACACGGAACTATGGCTACACCTTC.

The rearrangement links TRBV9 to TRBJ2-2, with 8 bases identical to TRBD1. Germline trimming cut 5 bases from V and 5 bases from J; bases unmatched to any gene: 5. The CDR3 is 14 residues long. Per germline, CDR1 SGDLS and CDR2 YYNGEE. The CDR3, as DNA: TGTGCCAGCAGAGGTCGGACAGGGACCGGGGAGCTGTTTTTT. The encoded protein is CASRGRTGTGELFF.

As DNA, the CDR3 is TGTGCCAGCAGCTTAGATCGAGGGAACACTGAAGCTTTCTTT. This sequence encodes CASSLDRGNTEAFF. The chain joins TRBV11-3 to TRBJ1-1; D unclear. The V end lost 0 bases, the J end lost 1 base, and 6 bases lay between the germline ends. The CDR3 is 14 amino acids. Germline CDR1 and CDR2: SGHNT and YENEEA.

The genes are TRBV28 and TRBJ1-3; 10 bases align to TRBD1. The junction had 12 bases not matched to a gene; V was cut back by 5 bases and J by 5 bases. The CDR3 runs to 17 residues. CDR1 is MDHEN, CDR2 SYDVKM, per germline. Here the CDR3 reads CASSLYSGQGFRNTIYF. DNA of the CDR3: TGTGCCAGCAGTCTATATTCGGGACAGGGGTTTCGAAACACCATATATTTT.